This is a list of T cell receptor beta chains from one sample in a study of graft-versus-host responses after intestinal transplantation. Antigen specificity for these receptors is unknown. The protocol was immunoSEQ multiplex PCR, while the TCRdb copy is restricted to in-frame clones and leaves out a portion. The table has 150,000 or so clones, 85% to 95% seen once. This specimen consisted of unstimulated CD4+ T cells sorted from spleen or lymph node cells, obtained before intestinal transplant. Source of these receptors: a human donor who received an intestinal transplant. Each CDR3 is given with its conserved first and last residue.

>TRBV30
CACRLSYEQYF
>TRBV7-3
CASSPSGRETQYF
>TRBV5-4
CASRWRSEQFF
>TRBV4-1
CASSQDPGQGNNSPLHF
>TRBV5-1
CASSLVGQGIEREQFF
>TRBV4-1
CASSQVWDRETKNIQYF
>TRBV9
CASSVASAGNIQYF
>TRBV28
CASSLSLRGVTEAFF
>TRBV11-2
CASSAGIFSNQPQHF
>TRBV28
CASSLADMNTEAFF
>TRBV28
CASRLHVSGTGFYGYTF
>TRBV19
CASTQMNTGELFF
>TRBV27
CASSLYGYPKGVLWGQYF
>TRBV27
CASSKRQVGPAGNEQFF
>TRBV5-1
CASSLRGQDNSYTF
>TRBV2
CASRLRDRVRSYQYF
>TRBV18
CASSRGQGLLNTEAFF
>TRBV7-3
CASSPGTGYGYTF
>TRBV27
CAIATGAGDTQYF
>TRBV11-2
CASSPFWGANTGELFF
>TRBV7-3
CASSLAGGAPYNEQFF
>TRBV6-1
CASRADRFSYEQYF
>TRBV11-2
CASSLSTLTWPTF
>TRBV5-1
CASSLVVGVGNEQFF
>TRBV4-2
CASSQDRRAGNEQFF
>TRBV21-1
CASSTFGAETQYF
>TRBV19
CASSPQLGLPSEKLFF
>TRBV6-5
CATKRGANYGYTF
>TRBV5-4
CASSLRKGGNTEAFF
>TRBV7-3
CASSSGLAGGGNEQFF
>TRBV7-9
CASSLPGIGNTIYF
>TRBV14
CASSQRQGSSGNTIYF
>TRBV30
CAWSGEKLFF
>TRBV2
CASSGQGGEETQYF
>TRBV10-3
CAIMAGQDGYTF
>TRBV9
CASSVGTATGELFF
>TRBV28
CASSFLAGVSYEQYF
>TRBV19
CASSGPPGRGRADTQYF
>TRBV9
CASGLGTGDYEQYF
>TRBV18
CASSPNRSPDTQYF
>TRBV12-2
CASRYSPVASTDTQYF